This TCR beta chain was sequenced for a study of blood T cell repertoires in COVID-19. Whole-study context: PBMCs, B-cell-depleted T cells, or T cells provided the cDNA or gDNA that made up the material.

The CDR3 is 13 amino acids. Per the germline V gene, CDR1 is MNHEY and CDR2 is SMNVEV (reference sequence). Trimming removed 5 bases at V and 6 bases at J, with 13 bases between. Using immunoSEQ multiplex PCR, the repertoire was profiled, and TCRdb retains in-frame clones only, with some absent. The table has roughly 250,000 clones, around 81% seen once. This sequence was found in a woman in her sixties or seventies with active or convalescent COVID-19. The V gene is TRBV27, the J gene TRBJ1-1; no definite D call. Material: peripheral blood. CDR3 sequence reads: CASSTRNYPEAFF. CDR3 in DNA: TGTGCCAGCAGTACCAGGAATTACCCTGAAGCTTTCTTT.